This entry lists 12 T cell receptor beta chains sequenced from one sample in a study of T cells in Graves' hyperthyroidism and ophthalmopathy. RNA transcripts served as the template for amplifying TCR beta CDR3 regions. RT-PCR in the first round (using the HTBI primer set) targeted the TCR CDR3. TCRdb reprocessed the multiplex PCR reads with MiXCR, giving one entry per CDR3 protein. The data contain 340,000 or so distinct CDR3 sequences, 16% of them seen just once; the ten biggest clones take up around 34%. The sequencing input was blood. These receptors came from a man aged 25-45 years with Graves' hyperthyroidism.

In nucleotides, the CDR3 is TGTGCCAGCGGATTTATCTCTGGAAACACCATATATTTT. Amino acid sequence: CASGFISGNTIYF. V is TRBV6-2 or TRBV6-3 and J is TRBJ1-3; no clear D. The CDR3 contains 13 residues. V dropped 8 bases and J dropped 0 bases, with 8 bases sitting between them. Germline loops: CDR1 MNHEY, CDR2 SVGEGT.

The sample holds many counts of this clonotype. The chain carries TRBV2 and TRBJ1-2; D perhaps matches TRBD1 (5 bases). Trimming took off 5 bases at V and 10 bases at J, with 14 bases between the two ends. Germline V CDR1 and CDR2: SNHLY, FYNNEI. CDR3 size: 12 residues. The CDR3 spells CASSLTRTHYTF. In DNA form, the CDR3 reads TGTGCCAGCAGTCTTACCCGGACACACTACACCTTC.

About this clonotype: Compared with germline, one end of the junction differs, possibly owing to a read error. This chain joins TRBV19 and TRBJ2-6; either TRBD1 or TRBD2 may supply D (5 bases each). The CDR3 totals 14 residues. The germline CDR1 and CDR2 sequences are LNHDA and SQIVND (reference sequence). CDR3 protein: CASSRPSGADVLTF. The CDR3 DNA reads as TGTGCCAGTAGCCGGCCATCCGGGGCCGACGTCCTGACTTTC.

The table lists this clonotype with many counts. The J gene is TRBJ1-1, the V gene TRBV18; unclear D gene. Trimming pared 6 bases from V and 11 bases from J, leaving 16 bases between. Germline assignment: CDR1 KGHSH and CDR2 LQKENI. The CDR3 has 12 residues. In DNA, the CDR3 is TGTGCCAGCTCCCCTAGACCGAATACGGCTTTCTTT. It specifies CASSPRPNTAFF.

The rearrangement uses TRBV15 and TRBJ2-2; TRBD1 is a possible D gene (5 bases). V dropped 1 base and J dropped 16 bases, with 16 bases sitting between them. The CDR3 is 13 residues long. Germline CDR1 reads LNHNV; CDR2 reads YYDKDF (reference sequence). The CDR3 region is CATSRVLTTARFF. CDR3 nucleotides: TGTGCCACCAGCAGAGTCCTTACGACAGCGAGGTTTTTT.

Comment on this clonotype: The junction shows a germline mismatch at one end, possibly a read error. The V call is TRBV5-1, the J call TRBJ2-1; possible D gene TRBD2, 7 bases. This CDR3 region has 12 residues. Germline V gene data show CDR1 as SGHRS and CDR2 as YFSETQ. The CDR3 DNA reads TGTGCCAGCAGCCCCGGGGGGCTGGGGCAGTTCTTC. It encodes CASSPGGLGQFF.

Of note for this clonotype: This could be a read error, since a much larger clone is one nucleotide away. The chain carries TRBV2 and TRBJ2-3, with no clear D. Germline-derived CDR1 and CDR2 are SNHLY and FYNNEI. V gave up 8 bases and J gave up 3 bases, with 15 bases separating them. The CDR3 runs to 14 residues. CDR3 region: CASQTVVVTDTQYF. Here the CDR3 DNA reads TGTGCCAGCCAAACAGTGGTTGTAACAGATACGCAGTATTTT.

The chain couples TRBV24-1 to TRBJ2-1; D gene ambiguous. The V end lost 2 bases, the J end lost 7 bases, and 17 bases lay between the germline ends. CDR1 is KGHDR and CDR2 is SFDVKD in the germline V gene. The CDR3 runs to 16 residues. The CDR3 sequence is CATSDWSRPPRNEQFF. The DNA of the CDR3 is TGTGCCACCAGTGATTGGAGCCGCCCCCCCCGGAATGAGCAGTTCTTC.

This clonotype has a count of ten or more. The V and J genes are TRBV6-1 and TRBJ1-1; D is unclear. Germline CDR1 reads MNHNS; CDR2 reads SASEGT. V lost 2 bases and J lost 4, with 14 bases in between. The CDR3 spans 15 residues. The CDR3 DNA is TGTGCCAGCAGTGAAATACCCACACCCATCACTGAAGCTTTCTTT. Its translation is CASSEIPTPITEAFF.

This clonotype was detected only a few times. A much larger clone is a single base away; this may be a read error. The chain links TRBV6-2 or TRBV6-3 to TRBJ2-2, with D possibly being TRBD1 (7 bases). The ends were cut back, 10 bases at V and 7 bases at J, with 19 bases in the middle. The CDR3 extends over 14 amino acids. The germline gives CDR1 MNHEY, CDR2 SVGEGT. Here the CDR3 DNA reads TGTGCCATCAGGAGGGACAGAATCAGCGGGGAGCTGTTTTTT. It translates to CAIRRDRISGELFF.

This clonotype has at least ten counts. This chain links TRBV2 with TRBJ2-7; 10 bases fit TRBD1. Germline values: CDR1 SNHLY, CDR2 FYNNEI. V shed 5 bases, J shed 6 bases, and the junction held 13 bases outside the gene matches. This CDR3 comprises 16 residues. CDR3: CASSPRDRGTSGEQYF. CDR3 DNA sequence: TGTGCCAGCAGTCCCCGGGACAGGGGCACGTCCGGCGAGCAGTACTTC.

For this clonotype: A read error may explain this, as a much larger clone is one base away. V is TRBV6-5 and J is TRBJ2-7, with D tentatively TRBD2 (5 bases). The germline V gene has CDR1 MNHEY and CDR2 SVGAGI. The CDR3 sequence is 19 residues long. This chain's CDR3 is CATSYHLARGFRGRVEQYF. CDR3 DNA: TGTGCCACCAGTTACCACCTGGCTAGAGGGTTCCGGGGTCGAGTCGAGCAGTACTTC.